A single sample gave rise to the 25 T cell receptor beta chains below, sequenced in a study of T cells in Graves' hyperthyroidism and ophthalmopathy. Authors of the study amplified TCR beta CDR3 regions from RNA transcripts. HTBI primers drove first-round RT-PCR of the TCR CDR3. TCRdb re-called the multiplex PCR reads through MiXCR, storing one row per CDR3 protein. This table holds some 600,000 distinct CDR3 sequences, approximately 15% found once. Sequencing was done on a sample of blood. The receptors were gathered from a woman in her twenties or thirties with Graves' hyperthyroidism that later progressed to Graves' ophthalmopathy.

This clonotype has ten or more counts. CDR3 DNA sequence: TGCAGCGTTGACCAACAGGAGCAGTTCTTC. Protein: CSVDQQEQFF. The rearrangement uses TRBV29-1 and TRBJ2-1; D remains ambiguous. Germline CDR1 reads SQVTM; CDR2 reads ANQGSEA. V shed 3 bases and J shed 10 bases, with 7 bases lying between them. This CDR3 is 10 amino acids long.

On this clonotype: A much larger clonotype is one base distant, so this may be a read error. The V and J genes are TRBV2 and TRBJ1-2; possibly TRBD1 for D (5 bases). Between the trimmed V and J ends, which lost 7 bases and 0 bases, there was a span of 9 bases. Germline CDR1 is SNHLY and CDR2 is FYNNEI. This CDR3 is built from 13 residues. The CDR3 sequence is CASILQANYGYTF. Here the CDR3 DNA reads TGTGCCAGCATCCTACAGGCTAACTATGGCTACACCTTC.

This clonotype was picked up a small number of times. The chain couples TRBV7-9 to TRBJ1-5; 7 bases match TRBD1. The J segment lost 4 bases and the V segment lost 8 bases, leaving 8 bases of the junction unmatched. The CDR3 covers 14 residues. Germline V gene lookup returns CDR1 SEHNR and CDR2 FQNEAQ (reference sequence). The CDR3 is CASAPTGRNQPQHF. The CDR3 DNA is TGTGCCAGCGCACCGACAGGGCGGAATCAGCCCCAGCATTTT.

There are many counts of this clonotype. The chain couples TRBV6-1 to TRBJ2-3; no reliable D call. Germline CDR1 reads MNHNS; CDR2 reads SASEGT. CDR3 length: 15 residues. V was trimmed by 5 bases and J by 0 bases, leaving 12 bases between them. The CDR3 coding sequence is TGTGCCAGCAGTTCCCCGGTTCCTAGCACAGATACGCAGTATTTT. Its protein is CASSSPVPSTDTQYF.

This clonotype was counted between two and nine times. A junction end diverges from the germline sequence, so it may reflect a read error. This chain connects TRBV19 to TRBJ2-2; the D is unclear. The V gene's germline CDR1 is LNHDA and CDR2 SQIVND (reference sequence). This CDR3 region has 13 residues. The CDR3 DNA follows: TGTGCCAGCAGTATCGGTGGCATCGGGGAGCTGTTTTTT. Residues: CASSIGGIGELFF.

This clonotype was picked up a small number of times. The chain employs TRBV30 and TRBJ1-2; no clear D gene. Trimming left V 1 base short and J 4 bases short, with 16 bases between. Germline V gives CDR1 GTSNPN, CDR2 SVGIG (reference sequence). The CDR3 sequence is 15 residues long. The CDR3 DNA follows: TGTGCCTGGAGTGCGCTCCCTTCCATCTCCTATGGCTACACCTTC. It codes for CAWSALPSISYGYTF. The full variable domain, in which reference TRBV30 and TRBJ1-2 provide the parts outside the CDR3, is SQTIHQWPATLVQPVGSPLSLECTVEGTSNPNLYWYRQAAGRGLQLLFYSVGIGQISSEVPQNLSASRPQDRQFILSSKKLLLSDSGFYLCAWSALPSISYGYTFGSGTRLTVV.

There are many counts of this clonotype. This chain links TRBV9 with TRBJ1-1; D unclear. V was pared by 0 bases and J by 6 bases, with 15 bases between. The CDR3 runs to 15 residues. In germline, CDR1 is SGDLS, CDR2 YYNGEE. The CDR3 nucleotides read TGTGCCAGCAGCGTAGATAGTCGGCTGGGCCCTGAAGCTTTCTTT. This sequence encodes CASSVDSRLGPEAFF.

This clonotype was seen repeatedly, ten times or more. This rearrangement joins TRBV28 to TRBJ2-6; D might be TRBD1 (6 bases). Germline V gene lookup returns CDR1 MDHEN and CDR2 SYDVKM. The CDR3 is 14 amino acids. Between the trimmed V and J ends, which lost 10 bases and 2 bases, there was a span of 12 bases. CDR3 residues: CATGEEAGANVLTF. CDR3 nucleotide sequence: TGTGCCACAGGGGAAGAGGCTGGGGCCAACGTCCTGACTTTC.

This clonotype was seen many times. The V and J genes are TRBV12-3 or TRBV12-4 and TRBJ1-2, with D uncertain. Trimming left V 9 bases short and J 1 base short, with 21 bases between. This CDR3 region has 16 residues. The CDR3 sequence is CASRIPSWANNYGYTF. In DNA, the CDR3 is TGTGCCAGTAGAATCCCTTCCTGGGCGAATAACTATGGCTACACCTTC.

On this clonotype itself: This may stem from a read error, because a much larger clone lies one nucleotide away. The gene calls are TRBV29-1 and TRBJ2-5, with D possibly being TRBD2 (5 bases). Looked up from germline, CDR1 is SQVTM and CDR2 is ANQGSEA. V was trimmed by 7 bases and J by 4 bases, leaving 19 bases between them. This CDR3 spans 14 amino acids. The CDR3 DNA follows: TGCAGCGCTAAAGACGGGGAGAACGGAGAGACCCAGTACTTC. Translation: CSAKDGENGETQYF.

With regard to this clonotype: Compared with germline, one end of the junction differs, possibly owing to a read error. The V and J genes are TRBV20-1 and TRBJ2-5; no definite D call. This CDR3 contains 12 residues. Germline V gives CDR1 DFQATT, CDR2 SNEGSKA (reference sequence). CDR3 sequence reads: CSARDLGETQHF. CDR3 DNA: TGCAGTGCTAGAGATCTTGGAGAGACCCAGCACTTC.

As regards this clonotype: This clone may be a read error of a much larger clone one base away. The chain couples TRBV7-9 to TRBJ1-2; 9 bases are shared with TRBD1. The trim removed 4 bases at V and 6 bases at J, leaving 3 bases unmatched. Germline-derived CDR1 and CDR2 are SEHNR and FQNEAQ (reference sequence). This CDR3 region has 13 residues. The CDR3 spells CASSSDRGNGYTF. The CDR3 DNA sequence: TGTGCCAGCAGCTCGGACAGGGGCAATGGCTACACCTTC.

The rearrangement uses TRBV20-1 and TRBJ2-7, with 7 bases identical to TRBD1. Germline V gene data show CDR1 as DFQATT and CDR2 as SNEGSKA (reference sequence). CDR3 length equals 15 residues. The V and J ends lost 4 bases and 0 bases, in that order; junction bases with no gene match: 9. The CDR3 loop is CSAKNDRESSYEQYF. The CDR3, as DNA: TGCAGTGCTAAAAACGACAGGGAGAGCTCCTACGAGCAGTACTTC.

This clonotype has only a few counts. The chain is built from TRBV19 and TRBJ2-1; TRBD1 aligns across 8 bases. The CDR3 contains 13 residues. Germline CDR1 is LNHDA and CDR2 is SQIVND (reference sequence). Trimming took 8 bases from V and 8 from J; bases not matched to a gene: 8. The CDR3 nucleotides are TGTGCCAGTGGAAACAGGGGGTTCCATGAGCAGTTCTTC. It encodes CASGNRGFHEQFF.

In its sample, this clonotype was seen a few times. This sequence joins TRBV20-1 and TRBJ1-5; a weak D match, TRBD1 (5 bases). The CDR3 has 16 residues. CDR1 is DFQATT, CDR2 SNEGSKA, per germline (reference sequence). V lost 4 bases, J lost 5 bases, and 21 bases lay in between. CDR3 sequence reads: CSANPALGVRDQPQHF. CDR3 sequence (DNA): TGCAGTGCTAATCCAGCTCTAGGGGTACGGGATCAGCCCCAGCATTTT.

The chain is built from TRBV7-9 and TRBJ2-1; tentative D call: TRBD2 (6 bases). V dropped 2 bases and J dropped 5 bases, with 13 bases sitting between them. Looked up from germline, CDR1 is SEHNR and CDR2 is FQNEAQ (reference sequence). This CDR3 has 15 amino acids. CDR3 loop: CASSLRGSRDNEQFF. DNA of the CDR3: TGTGCCAGCAGCTTACGGGGGTCGAGGGACAATGAGCAGTTCTTC.

In this sample, this clonotype turned up many times. The chain is built from TRBV7-2 and TRBJ1-3, with D tentatively TRBD1 (6 bases). V was shortened by 0 bases and J by 8 bases, with 8 bases between the two germline ends. CDR3 length: 13 amino acids. Germline V lookup: CDR1 SGHTA, CDR2 FQGNSA. The CDR3 DNA is TGTGCCAGCAGCTTAGCCAGGGGCGACACCATATATTTT. It yields the protein CASSLARGDTIYF.

This clonotype was counted many times. J is TRBJ2-2 and V is TRBV2, with 15 bases fitting TRBD2. The CDR3 loop spans 16 amino acids. V lost 6 bases and J lost 8; bases outside the gene matches: 7. From germline, CDR1 is SNHLY and CDR2 FYNNEI. The DNA of the CDR3 is TGTGCCAGCAGCCCTTCGGGACTAGCGGGAGGTGGGGAGCTGTTTTTT. It yields the protein CASSPSGLAGGGELFF. The full variable domain, with the rest looked up from reference TRBV2 and TRBJ2-2, is EPEVTQTPSHQVTQMGQEVILRCVPISNHLYFYWYRQILGQKVEFLVSFYNNEISEKSEIFDDQFSVERPDGSNFTLKIRSTKLEDSAMYFCASSPSGLAGGGELFFGEGSRLTVL.

This clonotype was recorded many times. The chain combines TRBV5-1 with TRBJ1-5, with 11 bases fitting TRBD1. This CDR3 comprises 16 residues. Per the germline V gene, CDR1 is SGHRS and CDR2 is YFSETQ. V shed 0 bases and J 4 bases; nucleotides not matched to a gene: 3. The CDR3 sequence: CASSLGGTGGNQPQHF. In DNA, the CDR3 is TGCGCCAGCAGCTTGGGAGGGACAGGGGGGAATCAGCCCCAGCATTTT. The entire variable domain, with the rest obtained from reference TRBV5-1 and TRBJ1-5, is as follows: KAGVTQTPRYLIKTRGQQVTLSCSPISGHRSVSWYQQTPGQGLQFLFEYFSETQRNKGNFPGRFSGRQFSNSRSEMNVSTLELGDSALYLCASSLGGTGGNQPQHFGDGTRLSIL.

This clonotype was observed a few times. This chain joins TRBV15 and TRBJ2-7; TRBD1 might be the D (6 bases). There are 13 residues in the CDR3. The germline V and J ends were trimmed by 2 bases and 5 bases, with 10 bases remaining between them. The germline CDR1 and CDR2 sequences are LNHNV and YYDKDF (reference sequence). CDR3 residues: CATSRNRVDEQYF. The CDR3 DNA sequence: TGTGCCACCAGCAGAAACAGGGTGGACGAGCAGTACTTC.

This clonotype occurred a few times. The chain couples TRBV7-2 to TRBJ2-2; 7 bases are shared with TRBD1. Germline V CDR1 and CDR2: SGHTA, FQGNSA. V trimming: 4 bases; J trimming: 1 base; junction bases outside the gene matches: 9. This CDR3 is 17 amino acids long. CDR3 sequence reads: CASSSSTGARNTGELFF. The CDR3 nucleotides read TGTGCCAGCAGCTCAAGTACAGGGGCCCGGAACACCGGGGAGCTGTTTTTT. Based on the CDR3 plus reference TRBV7-2 and TRBJ2-2, the full variable domain is GAGVSQSPSNKVTEKGKDVELRCDPISGHTALYWYRQSLGQGLEFLIYFQGNSAPDKSGLPSDRFSAERTGGSVSTLTIQRTQQEDSAVYLCASSSSTGARNTGELFFGEGSRLTVL.

This clonotype was counted ten times or more. The V call is TRBV14, the J call TRBJ2-7, with a weak D call TRBD1 (5 bases). The CDR3 length is 14 residues. V lost 4 bases and J 6 bases, leaving 16 bases between the germline ends. In germline, CDR1 is SGHDN, CDR2 FVKESK. As DNA, the CDR3 is TGTGCCAGCAGCCCGAGACAGCTGGCGGTCGAGCAGTACTTC. It is translated as CASSPRQLAVEQYF.

This clonotype was detected ten times or more. This rearrangement joins TRBV2 to TRBJ2-1; D gene ambiguous. The CDR3 is made up of 16 amino acids. Germline loops: CDR1 SNHLY, CDR2 FYNNEI. The V end lost 6 bases, the J end lost 1 base, and 16 bases lay between the germline ends. CDR3 sequence (DNA): TGTGCCAGCAGCGAAAAGCTAGTTTCGTCCTACAATGAGCAGTTCTTC. It yields the protein CASSEKLVSSYNEQFF.

In this sample, this clonotype turned up many times. This chain links TRBV11-2 with TRBJ2-3; D is ambiguous. Germline-derived CDR1 and CDR2 are SGHAT and FQNNGV. The CDR3 runs to 14 residues. V was pared by 1 base and J by 4 bases, with 9 bases between. CDR3 amino acids: CASSLGLDPDTQYF. The CDR3 coding sequence is TGTGCCAGCAGCTTAGGGCTGGACCCAGATACGCAGTATTTT.

The V gene is TRBV12-3 or TRBV12-4, the J gene TRBJ1-1; 9 nucleotides agree with TRBD1. V lost 6 bases, J lost 4 bases, and 6 bases stayed unmatched. The CDR3 covers 14 residues. CDR3 in amino acids: CASRGGTGITEAFF. The CDR3 DNA is TGTGCCAGCAGGGGGGGGACAGGGATCACTGAAGCTTTCTTT.